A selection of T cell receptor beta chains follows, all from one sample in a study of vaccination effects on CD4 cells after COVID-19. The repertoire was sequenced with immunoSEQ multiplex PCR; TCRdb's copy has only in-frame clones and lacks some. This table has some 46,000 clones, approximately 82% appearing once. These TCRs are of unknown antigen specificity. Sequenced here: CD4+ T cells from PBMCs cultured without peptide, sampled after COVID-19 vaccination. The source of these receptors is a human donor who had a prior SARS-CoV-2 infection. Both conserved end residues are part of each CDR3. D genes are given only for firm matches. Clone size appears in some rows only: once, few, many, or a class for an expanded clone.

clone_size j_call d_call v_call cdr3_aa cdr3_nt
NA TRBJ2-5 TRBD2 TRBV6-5 CASSSGLAGAETQYF TGTGCCAGCAGTTCCGGACTAGCGGGAGCGGAGACCCAGTACTTC
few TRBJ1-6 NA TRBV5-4 CASSATGFNSPLHF TGTGCCAGCAGCGCCACAGGGTTTAATTCACCCCTCCACTTT
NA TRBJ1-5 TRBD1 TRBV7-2 CASSPQQGAVQPQHF TGTGCCAGCAGCCCCCAACAGGGGGCGGTGCAGCCCCAGCATTTT
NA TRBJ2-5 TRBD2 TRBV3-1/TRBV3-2 CASSQETPGLAGGETQYF TGTGCCAGCAGCCAAGAAACCCCCGGGCTAGCGGGAGGAGAGACCCAGTACTTC
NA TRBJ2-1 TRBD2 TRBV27 CASSFLGLAGGLNEQFF TGTGCCAGCAGTTTTCTAGGACTAGCGGGGGGGCTTAATGAGCAGTTCTTC
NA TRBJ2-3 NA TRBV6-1 CASSEVWRTDTQYF TGTGCCAGCAGTGAAGTTTGGCGCACAGATACGCAGTATTTT
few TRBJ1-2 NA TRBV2 CASFTGPGYGYTF TGTGCCAGCTTCACTGGGCCAGGCTATGGCTACACCTTC
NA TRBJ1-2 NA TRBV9 CASSVGQQDYGYTF TGTGCCAGCAGCGTAGGACAGCAGGACTATGGCTACACCTTC
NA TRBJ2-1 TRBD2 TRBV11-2 CASSGLAADYNEQFF TGTGCCAGCAGCGGACTAGCGGCCGATTACAATGAGCAGTTCTTC
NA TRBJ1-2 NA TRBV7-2 CASSPSGGGHYGYTF TGTGCCAGCAGCCCCTCGGGGGGGGGCCACTATGGCTACACCTTC
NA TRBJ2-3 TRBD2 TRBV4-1 CASSRTGTRVLYF TGCGCCAGCAGCCGAACCGGGACTAGAGTCCTGTATTTT
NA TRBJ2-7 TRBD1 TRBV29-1 CSGRQGGNYGEQYF TGCAGCGGGAGACAGGGTGGCAACTATGGCGAGCAGTACTTC
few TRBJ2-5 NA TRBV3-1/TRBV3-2 CASSPTTRFETQYF TGTGCCAGCAGCCCCACGACTAGGTTTGAGACCCAGTACTTC
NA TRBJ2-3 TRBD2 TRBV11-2 CASSLGGGPSYTQYF TGTGCCAGCAGCTTAGGGGGAGGGCCTTCTTATACGCAGTATTTT
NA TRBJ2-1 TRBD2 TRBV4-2 CASSQVLLAGGRTSYNEQFF TGTGCCAGCAGCCAAGTTTTACTAGCGGGAGGGAGAACCTCCTACAATGAGCAGTTCTTC
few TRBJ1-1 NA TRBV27 CASSLNGQTEAFF TGTGCCAGCAGTTTAAATGGGCAGACTGAAGCTTTCTTT
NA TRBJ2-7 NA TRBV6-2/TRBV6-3 CASSPSGAGNEQYF TGTGCCAGCAGCCCCAGCGGCGCTGGAAACGAGCAGTACTTC
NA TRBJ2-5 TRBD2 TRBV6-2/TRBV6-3 CASSLGTSYRETQYF TGTGCCAGCAGTCTCGGGACTAGTTATCGGGAGACCCAGTACTTC
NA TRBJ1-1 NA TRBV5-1 CASSLTGVDPIRNTEAFF TGCGCCAGCAGCCTAACCGGGGTTGATCCGATTAGAAACACTGAAGCTTTCTTT
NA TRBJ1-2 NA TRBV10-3 CAISNFTTGNYGYTF TGTGCCATCAGTAATTTCACAACAGGGAACTATGGCTACACCTTC
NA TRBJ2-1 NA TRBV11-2 CASSLGALRGNEQFF TGTGCCAGCAGCTTGGGAGCCCTCCGGGGGAATGAGCAGTTCTTC
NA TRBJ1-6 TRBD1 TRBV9 CASSTTGDNSPLHF TGTGCCAGCAGCACGACAGGGGACAATTCACCCCTCCACTTT
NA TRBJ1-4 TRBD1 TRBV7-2 CASSFSGTGAEKLFF TGTGCCAGCAGCTTCAGCGGGACAGGAGCTGAAAAACTGTTTTTT
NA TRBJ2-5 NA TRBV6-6 CASSPRIQETQYF TGTGCCAGCAGCCCGCGAATCCAAGAGACCCAGTACTTC
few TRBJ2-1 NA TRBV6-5 CASSYSGGPRTNEQFF TGTGCCAGCAGTTACTCTGGGGGGCCAAGAACCAATGAGCAGTTCTTC
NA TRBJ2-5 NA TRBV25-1 CASSVQGKYQETQYF TGTGCCAGCAGTGTGCAGGGGAAGTACCAAGAGACCCAGTACTTC
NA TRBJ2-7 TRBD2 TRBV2 CASSVIRRGAAEQYF TGTGCCAGCAGTGTCATCCGGCGGGGGGCGGCCGAGCAGTACTTC
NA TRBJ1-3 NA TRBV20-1 CSASVRNTIYF TGCAGTGCTAGTGTGAGAAACACCATATATTTT
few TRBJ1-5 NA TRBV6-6 CASSFTTGNQPQHF TGTGCCAGCAGTTTCACGACCGGGAATCAGCCCCAGCATTTT
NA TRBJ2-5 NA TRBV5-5 CASSRDPMGETQYF TGTGCCAGCAGCCGGGACCCCATGGGGGAGACCCAGTACTTC
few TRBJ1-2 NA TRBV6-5 CASSAIAGFYGYTF TGTGCCAGCAGCGCAATAGCGGGTTTCTATGGCTACACCTTC
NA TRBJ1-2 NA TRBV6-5 CASSYSDGSGYTF TGTGCCAGCAGTTACTCTGATGGCTCTGGCTACACCTTC
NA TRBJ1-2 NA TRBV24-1 CATRPGSGYGYTF TGTGCCACCAGACCCGGGAGCGGCTATGGCTACACCTTC
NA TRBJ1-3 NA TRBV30 CAWSYGRASGNTIYF TGTGCCTGGAGTTATGGCAGAGCCTCTGGAAACACCATATATTTT
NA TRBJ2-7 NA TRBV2 CAILDSYEQYF TGTGCCATCCTCGACAGCTACGAGCAGTACTTC
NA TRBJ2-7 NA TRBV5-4 CASSVRTAMSLGEQYF TGTGCCAGCAGCGTTCGGACAGCCATGTCTTTGGGAGAGCAGTACTTC
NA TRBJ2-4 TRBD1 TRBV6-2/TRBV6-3 CASSSVDWTGHAKNIQYF TGTGCCAGCAGTTCGGTAGATTGGACAGGCCACGCCAAAAACATTCAGTACTTC
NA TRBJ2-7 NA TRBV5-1 CASSLATGFIYEQYF TGCGCCAGCAGCTTGGCCACGGGATTTATCTACGAGCAGTACTTC
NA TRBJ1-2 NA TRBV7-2 CASRPANYGYTF TGTGCCAGCAGGCCCGCTAACTATGGCTACACCTTC
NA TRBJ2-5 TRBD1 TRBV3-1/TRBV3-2 CASSGRDRGLQETQYF TGTGCCAGCAGCGGCCGGGACAGGGGCCTCCAAGAGACCCAGTACTTC
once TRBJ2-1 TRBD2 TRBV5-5 CASSLGTSGRGSYNEQFF TGTGCCAGCAGCCTGGGCACTAGCGGGAGAGGATCCTACAATGAGCAGTTCTTC
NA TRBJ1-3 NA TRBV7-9 CASSLRAAALTPGNTIYF TGTGCCAGCAGCTTAAGGGCGGCGGCCCTAACGCCGGGAAACACCATATATTTT
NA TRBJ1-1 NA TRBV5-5 CASSLSPGLNTEAFF TGTGCCAGCAGCTTGAGTCCAGGGCTGAACACTGAAGCTTTCTTT
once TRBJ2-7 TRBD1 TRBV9 CASSPHSGGEQYF TGTGCCAGCAGCCCGCATTCAGGGGGCGAGCAGTACTTC
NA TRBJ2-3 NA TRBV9 CASSAGLTDTQYF TGTGCCAGCAGCGCCGGACTAACAGATACGCAGTATTTT
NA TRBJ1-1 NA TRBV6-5 CASSYGGGRSTEAFF TGTGCCAGCAGTTACGGTGGGGGACGGAGCACTGAAGCTTTCTTT
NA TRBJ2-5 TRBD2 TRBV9 CASSVGGLAGGPLGETQYF TGTGCCAGCAGCGTCGGCGGACTAGCGGGGGGGCCTTTAGGAGAGACCCAGTACTTC
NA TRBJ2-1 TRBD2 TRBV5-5 CASTGGGTSYNEQFF TGTGCCAGCACCGGCGGGGGGACATCATACAATGAGCAGTTCTTC
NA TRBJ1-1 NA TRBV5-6 CASSSWTDQAFF TGTGCCAGCAGCTCGTGGACGGATCAAGCTTTCTTT
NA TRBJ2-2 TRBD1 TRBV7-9 CASPLPQGETGELFF TGTGCCAGCCCCCTCCCCCAGGGGGAAACCGGGGAGCTGTTTTTT
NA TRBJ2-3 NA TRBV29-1 CSGGGGTDTQYF TGCAGCGGTGGAGGGGGCACAGATACGCAGTATTTT
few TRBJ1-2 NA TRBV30 CAWSWGGGYTF TGTGCCTGGAGCTGGGGTGGCGGCTACACCTTC
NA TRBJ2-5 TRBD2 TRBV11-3 CASSPASFAGGETQYF TGTGCCAGCAGCCCTGCCAGTTTTGCGGGAGGGGAGACCCAGTACTTC